This T cell receptor beta chain originates from a study of shared clonotypes between healthy human individuals. Study-level results: The generation probabilities recorded for non-shared clonotypes fell below those of clonotypes shared by all four donors. A few donors had 5% to 6% of their naive CD4 clonotypes in common. The study generally estimated greater richness for naive than memory subsets.

Of note for this clone: Its antigen is currently unknown. Other DNA variants within this sample encode the same CDR3.

The CDR3 is made up of 15 amino acids. CDR1 and CDR2 from the germline V gene are LNHNV and YYDKDF (reference sequence). Trimming left V 0 bases short and J 1 base short, with 7 bases between. TCRdb's table, derived via immunoSEQ multiplex PCR, lists solely in-frame clones and lacks some. Among approximately 2,000,000 clones, just under 95% were seen once, and the ten largest hold 0.37%. V is TRBV15 and J is TRBJ2-1; possible D gene TRBD2, 5 bases. This receptor was obtained from a man between 18 and 35 years old in good health. Some clones in this sample may be carry-over from other donors' samples. The specimen was naive CD4+ T cells from PBMCs. As for subset: CD45RA+ positively selected. CDR3 residues: CATSRDSGSYNEQFF. The CDR3 nucleotides read TGTGCCACCAGCAGAGATTCGGGGTCCTACAATGAGCAGTTCTTC. The full variable domain, rest sourced from reference TRBV15 and TRBJ2-1, is DAMVIQNPRYQVTQFGKPVTLSCSQTLNHNVMYWYQQKSSQAPKLLFHYYDKDFNNEADTPDNFQSRRPNTSFCFLDIRSPGLGDTAMYLCATSRDSGSYNEQFFGPGTRLTVL.